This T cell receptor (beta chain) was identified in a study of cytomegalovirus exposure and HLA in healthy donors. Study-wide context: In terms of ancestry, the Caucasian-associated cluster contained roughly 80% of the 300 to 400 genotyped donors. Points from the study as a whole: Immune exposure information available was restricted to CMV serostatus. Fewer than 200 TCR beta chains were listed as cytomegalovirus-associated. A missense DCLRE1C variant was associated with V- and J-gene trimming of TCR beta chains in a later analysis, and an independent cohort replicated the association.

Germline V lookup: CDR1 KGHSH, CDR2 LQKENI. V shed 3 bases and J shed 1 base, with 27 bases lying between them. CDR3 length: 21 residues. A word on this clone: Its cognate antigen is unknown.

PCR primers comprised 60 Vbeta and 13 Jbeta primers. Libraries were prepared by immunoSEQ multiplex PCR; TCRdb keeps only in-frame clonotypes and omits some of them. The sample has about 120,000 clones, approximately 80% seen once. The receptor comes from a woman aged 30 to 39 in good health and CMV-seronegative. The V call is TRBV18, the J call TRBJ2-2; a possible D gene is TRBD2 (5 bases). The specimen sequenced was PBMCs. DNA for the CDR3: TGTGCCAGCTCACCGAGGGCAGGACCGTGGTCATGGGCGGGGAACACCGGGGAGCTGTTTTTT. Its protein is CASSPRAGPWSWAGNTGELFF.